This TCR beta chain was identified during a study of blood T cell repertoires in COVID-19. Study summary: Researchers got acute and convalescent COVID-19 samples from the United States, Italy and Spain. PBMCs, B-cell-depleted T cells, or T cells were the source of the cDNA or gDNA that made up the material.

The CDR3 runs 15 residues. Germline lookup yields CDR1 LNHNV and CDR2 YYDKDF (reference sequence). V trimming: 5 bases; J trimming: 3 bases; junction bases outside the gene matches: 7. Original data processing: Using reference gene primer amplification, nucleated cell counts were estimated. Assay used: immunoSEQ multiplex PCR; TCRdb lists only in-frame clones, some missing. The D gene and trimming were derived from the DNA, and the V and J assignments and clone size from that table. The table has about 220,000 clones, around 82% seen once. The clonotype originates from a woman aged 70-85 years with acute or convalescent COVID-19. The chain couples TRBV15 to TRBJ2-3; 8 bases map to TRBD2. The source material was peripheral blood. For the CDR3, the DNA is TGTGCCACCAGCGGCCTCCGGGGGGGGACAGATACGCAGTATTTT. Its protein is CATSGLRGGTDTQYF.